This TCR beta chain was recorded in a study of tumor-infiltrating lymphocytes in primary liver carcinoma. Comment on this clonotype: What it binds is not known.

The germline V gene encodes CDR1 KGHSH and CDR2 LQKENI. V dropped 3 bases and J dropped 10; count of bases not matched to a gene: 11. The CDR3 has 17 residues. Unsorted whole blood yielded the blood RNA, and germline DNA was also extracted. The patients carried chronic HBV infection and had received no treatment. Study-level results: Tumor-adjacent and tumor-blood pairs overlapped less than tumor region pairs did. Since sampling was bulk and unsorted, CD4+ and CD8+ repertoires were not compared.

Reverse transcription of approximately 500 ng total RNA with a constant-region primer produced TCR beta cDNA. Libraries of TCR beta came from three nested multiplex PCR rounds with slightly modified ARM-PCR. In the first two PCR rounds, TRBV1-TRBV30 forward primers were paired with a C-beta reverse primer, and each round lasted 10 cycles. Via MiXCR, TCRdb re-called the multiplex PCR reads, giving one row per CDR3 protein. The sample carries almost 200,000 distinct CDR3 sequences, 65% recorded once. This TCR derives from an older woman with primary liver carcinoma and hepatitis B virus infection. The chain carries TRBV18 and TRBJ2-1, with 14 bases lining up with TRBD2. The sample consisted of peripheral blood. CDR3 sequence (DNA): TGTGCCAGCTCACCCCCGACTAGCGGGAGGGCCCAGGGGGAGCAGTTCTTC. Its protein is CASSPPTSGRAQGEQFF.